The source of this T cell receptor (beta chain) is a study of blood T cell repertoires in COVID-19. Looking at the study overall: T cells, B-cell-depleted T cells, or PBMCs provided the cDNA or gDNA that served as material.

Adults between about 18 and 95 years of age took part from some 25 US areas. The CDR3 is 15 amino acids. V dropped 4 bases and J dropped 1 base, with 10 bases sitting between them. The germline gives CDR1 SGHVS, CDR2 FNYEAQ. Profiling relied on immunoSEQ multiplex PCR, and the TCRdb table lists in-frame clones only, not all of them. Of 250,000 to 300,000 clones listed, approximately 91% are singletons. The V and J genes are TRBV7-6 and TRBJ2-2, with a tentative D call TRBD2 (6 bases). The receptor was isolated from a human donor in a cohort exposed to, infected with or recovered from COVID-19 (not recorded which). The donor label of this sample is uncertain. Sequences were obtained from PBMCs or T cells enriched from blood (not recorded which). The DNA for the CDR3 is TGTGCCAGCAGCTGGGACTCAGAGAACACCGGGGAGCTGTTTTTT. It specifies CASSWDSENTGELFF.